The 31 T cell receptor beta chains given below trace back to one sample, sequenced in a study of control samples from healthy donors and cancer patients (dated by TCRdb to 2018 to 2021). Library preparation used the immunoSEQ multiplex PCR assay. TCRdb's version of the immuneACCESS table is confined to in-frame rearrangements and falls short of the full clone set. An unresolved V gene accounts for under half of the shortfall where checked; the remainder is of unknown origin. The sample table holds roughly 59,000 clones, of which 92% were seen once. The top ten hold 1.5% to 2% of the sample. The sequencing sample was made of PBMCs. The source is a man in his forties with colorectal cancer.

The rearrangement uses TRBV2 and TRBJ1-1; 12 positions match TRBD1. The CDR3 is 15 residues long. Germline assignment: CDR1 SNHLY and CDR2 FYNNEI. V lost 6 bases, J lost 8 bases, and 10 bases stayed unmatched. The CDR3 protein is CASRLTGTGGAEAFF. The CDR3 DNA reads TGTGCCAGCAGGTTGACCGGGACAGGGGGCGCCGAAGCTTTCTTT. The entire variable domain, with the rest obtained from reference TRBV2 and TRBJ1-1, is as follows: EPEVTQTPSHQVTQMGQEVILRCVPISNHLYFYWYRQILGQKVEFLVSFYNNEISEKSEIFDDQFSVERPDGSNFTLKIRSTKLEDSAMYFCASRLTGTGGAEAFFGQGTRLTVV.

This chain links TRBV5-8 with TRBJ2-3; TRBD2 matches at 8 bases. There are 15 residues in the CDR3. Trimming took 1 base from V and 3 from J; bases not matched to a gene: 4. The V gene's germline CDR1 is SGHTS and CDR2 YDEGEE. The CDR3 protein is CASSLRGGRTDTQYF. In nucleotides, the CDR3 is TGTGCCAGCAGCTTGCGGGGGGGGCGAACAGATACGCAGTATTTT.

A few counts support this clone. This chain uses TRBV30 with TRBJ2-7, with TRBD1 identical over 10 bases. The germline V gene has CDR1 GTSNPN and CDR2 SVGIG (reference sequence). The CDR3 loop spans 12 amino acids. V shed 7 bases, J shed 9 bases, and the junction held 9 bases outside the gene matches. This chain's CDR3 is CAFGTGASWQYF. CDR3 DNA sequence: TGTGCCTTTGGGACAGGGGCCTCGTGGCAGTACTTC.

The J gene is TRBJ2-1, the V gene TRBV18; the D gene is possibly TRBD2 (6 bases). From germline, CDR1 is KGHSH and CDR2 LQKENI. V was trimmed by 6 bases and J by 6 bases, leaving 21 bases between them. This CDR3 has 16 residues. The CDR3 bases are TGTGCCAGCTCCCCCAAGGAGGGAGTGGCCTCCAATGAGCAGTTCTTC. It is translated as CASSPKEGVASNEQFF.

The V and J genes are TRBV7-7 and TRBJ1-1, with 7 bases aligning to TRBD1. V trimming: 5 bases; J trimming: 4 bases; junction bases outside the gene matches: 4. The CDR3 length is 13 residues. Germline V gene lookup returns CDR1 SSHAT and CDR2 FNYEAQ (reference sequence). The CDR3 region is CASSRRQGTEAFF. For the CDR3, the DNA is TGTGCCAGCAGCCGCAGACAGGGCACTGAAGCTTTCTTT.

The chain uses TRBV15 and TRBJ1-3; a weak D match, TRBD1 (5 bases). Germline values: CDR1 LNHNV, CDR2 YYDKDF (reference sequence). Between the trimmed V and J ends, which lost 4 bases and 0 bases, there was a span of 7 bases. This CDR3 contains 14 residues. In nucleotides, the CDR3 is TGTGCCACCAGCATGGGGGGCTCTGGAAACACCATATATTTT. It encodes CATSMGGSGNTIYF.

The CDR3: CASSDGSNAGLGEQYF. Written as DNA, the CDR3 is TGTGCCAGCAGTGACGGGTCCAACGCTGGGTTGGGCGAGCAGTACTTC. The chain carries TRBV2 and TRBJ2-7; D remains unclear. Trimming removed 3 bases at V and 6 bases at J, with 21 bases between. The CDR3 runs to 16 residues. Germline V CDR1 and CDR2: SNHLY, FYNNEI.

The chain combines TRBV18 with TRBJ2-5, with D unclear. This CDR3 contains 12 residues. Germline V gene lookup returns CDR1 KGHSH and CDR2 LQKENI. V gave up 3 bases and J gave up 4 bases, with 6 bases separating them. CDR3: CASSPIAETQYF. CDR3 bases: TGTGCCAGCTCACCCATTGCAGAGACCCAGTACTTC.

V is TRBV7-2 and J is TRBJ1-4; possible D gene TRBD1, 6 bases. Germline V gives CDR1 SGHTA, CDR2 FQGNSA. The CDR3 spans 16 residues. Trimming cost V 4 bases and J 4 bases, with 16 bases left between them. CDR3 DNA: TGTGCCAGCAGCTCCCGGAGGGGGAGGAGTAATGAAAAACTGTTTTTT. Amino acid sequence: CASSSRRGRSNEKLFF.

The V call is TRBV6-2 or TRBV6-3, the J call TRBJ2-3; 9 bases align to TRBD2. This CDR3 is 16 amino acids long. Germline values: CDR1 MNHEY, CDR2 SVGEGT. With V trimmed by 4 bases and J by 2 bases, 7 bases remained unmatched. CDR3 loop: CASSWASGVLTDTQYF. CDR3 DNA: TGTGCCAGCAGTTGGGCTAGCGGGGTCCTCACAGATACGCAGTATTTT.

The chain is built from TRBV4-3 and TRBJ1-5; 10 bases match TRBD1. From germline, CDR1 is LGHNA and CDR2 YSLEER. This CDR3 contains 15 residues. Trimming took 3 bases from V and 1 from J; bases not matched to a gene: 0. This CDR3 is CASSQTGGSNQPQHF. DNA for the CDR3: TGCGCCAGCAGCCAGACAGGGGGCAGCAATCAGCCCCAGCATTTT.

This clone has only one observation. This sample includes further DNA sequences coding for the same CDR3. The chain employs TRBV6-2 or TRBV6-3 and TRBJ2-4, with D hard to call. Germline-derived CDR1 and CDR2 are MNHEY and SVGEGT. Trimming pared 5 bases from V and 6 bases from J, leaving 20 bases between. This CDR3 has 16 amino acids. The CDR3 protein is CASSDPGAPTANIQYF. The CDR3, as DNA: TGTGCCAGCAGTGACCCAGGTGCACCAACAGCAAACATTCAGTACTTC.

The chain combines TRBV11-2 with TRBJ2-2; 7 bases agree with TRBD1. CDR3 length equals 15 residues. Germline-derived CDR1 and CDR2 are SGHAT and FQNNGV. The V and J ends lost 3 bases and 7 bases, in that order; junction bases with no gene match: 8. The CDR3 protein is CASSFRGGSGGELFF. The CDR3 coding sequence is TGTGCCAGCAGCTTTAGAGGGGGCTCGGGCGGGGAGCTGTTTTTT.

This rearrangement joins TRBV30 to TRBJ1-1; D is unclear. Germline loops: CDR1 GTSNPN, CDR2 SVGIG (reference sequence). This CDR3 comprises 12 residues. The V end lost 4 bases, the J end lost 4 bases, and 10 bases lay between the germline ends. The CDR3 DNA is TGTGCCTGGAACCAGCAGTCCACTGAAGCTTTCTTT. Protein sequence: CAWNQQSTEAFF.

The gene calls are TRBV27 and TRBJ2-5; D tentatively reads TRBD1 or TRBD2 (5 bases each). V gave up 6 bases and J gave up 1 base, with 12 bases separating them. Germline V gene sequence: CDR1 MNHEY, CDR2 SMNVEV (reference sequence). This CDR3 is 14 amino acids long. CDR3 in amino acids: CASRGTGFQETQYF. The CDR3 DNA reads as TGTGCCAGCAGGGGGACCGGATTCCAAGAGACCCAGTACTTC.

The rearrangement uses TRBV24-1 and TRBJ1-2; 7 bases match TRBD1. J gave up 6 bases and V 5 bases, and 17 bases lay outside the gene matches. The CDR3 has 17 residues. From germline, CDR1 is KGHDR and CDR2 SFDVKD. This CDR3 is CATSAEGNRGSIDGYTF. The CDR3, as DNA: TGTGCCACCAGTGCCGAGGGAAACAGGGGAAGCATCGATGGCTACACCTTC.

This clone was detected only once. The CDR3 loop reads CASRGTGKIGYTF. The CDR3 DNA reads as TGTGCCAGCAGGGGGACAGGGAAAATTGGCTACACCTTC. This chain joins TRBV2 and TRBJ1-2; TRBD1 matches 9 bases. Germline loops: CDR1 SNHLY, CDR2 FYNNEI. This CDR3 has 13 residues. The V and J ends lost 6 bases and 7 bases, in that order; junction bases with no gene match: 6.

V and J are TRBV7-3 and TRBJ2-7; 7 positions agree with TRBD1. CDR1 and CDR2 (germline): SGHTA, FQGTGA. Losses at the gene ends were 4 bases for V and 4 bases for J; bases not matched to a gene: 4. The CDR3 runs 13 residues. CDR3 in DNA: TGTGCCAGCAGCTACACAGGGGAGTACGAGCAGTACTTC. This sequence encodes CASSYTGEYEQYF.

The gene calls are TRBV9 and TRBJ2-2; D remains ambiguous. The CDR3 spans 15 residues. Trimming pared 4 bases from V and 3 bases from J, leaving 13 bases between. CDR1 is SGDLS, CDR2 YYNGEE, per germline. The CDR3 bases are TGTGCCAGCAGCCCCCGGGCCCAGGACACCGGGGAGCTGTTTTTT. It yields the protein CASSPRAQDTGELFF.

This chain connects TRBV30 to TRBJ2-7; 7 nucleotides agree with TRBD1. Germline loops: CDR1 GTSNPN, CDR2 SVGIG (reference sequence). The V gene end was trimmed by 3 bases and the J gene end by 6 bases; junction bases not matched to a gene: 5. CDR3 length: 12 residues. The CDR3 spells CAWSPTGFEQYF. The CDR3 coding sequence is TGTGCCTGGAGCCCGACAGGGTTCGAGCAGTACTTC.

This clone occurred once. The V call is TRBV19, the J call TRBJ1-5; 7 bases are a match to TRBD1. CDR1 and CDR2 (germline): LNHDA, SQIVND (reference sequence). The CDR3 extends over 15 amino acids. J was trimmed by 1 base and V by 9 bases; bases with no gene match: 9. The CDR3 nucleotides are TGTGCCAGCCTACCCCAGACAGGGAGCAATCAGCCCCAGCATTTT. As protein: CASLPQTGSNQPQHF.

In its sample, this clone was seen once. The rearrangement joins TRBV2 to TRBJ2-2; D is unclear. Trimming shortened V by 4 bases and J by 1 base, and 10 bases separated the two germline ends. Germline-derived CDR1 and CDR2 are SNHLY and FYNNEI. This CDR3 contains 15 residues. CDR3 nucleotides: TGTGCCAGCAGTGTTAGTACGCGGAACACCGGGGAGCTGTTTTTT. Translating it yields CASSVSTRNTGELFF.

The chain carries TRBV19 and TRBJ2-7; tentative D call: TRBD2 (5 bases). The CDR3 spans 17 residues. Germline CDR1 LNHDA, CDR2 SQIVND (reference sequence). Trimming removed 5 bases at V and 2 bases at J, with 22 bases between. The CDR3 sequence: CASSVPGSSRRPYEQYF. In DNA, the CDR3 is TGTGCCAGTAGTGTACCGGGTTCTTCAAGGAGGCCCTACGAGCAGTACTTC.

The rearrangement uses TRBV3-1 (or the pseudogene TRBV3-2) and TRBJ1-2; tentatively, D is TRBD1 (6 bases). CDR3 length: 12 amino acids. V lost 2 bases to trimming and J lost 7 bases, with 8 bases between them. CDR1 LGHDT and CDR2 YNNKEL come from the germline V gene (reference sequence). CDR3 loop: CASSQSGAGYTF. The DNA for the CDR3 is TGTGCCAGCAGCCAATCAGGGGCTGGCTACACCTTC.

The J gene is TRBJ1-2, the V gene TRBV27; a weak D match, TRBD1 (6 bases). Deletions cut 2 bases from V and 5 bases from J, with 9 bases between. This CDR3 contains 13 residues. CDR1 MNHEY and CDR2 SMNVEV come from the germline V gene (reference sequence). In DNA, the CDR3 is TGTGCCAGCAGTTTAAACAGGGATTATGGCTACACCTTC. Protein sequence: CASSLNRDYGYTF.

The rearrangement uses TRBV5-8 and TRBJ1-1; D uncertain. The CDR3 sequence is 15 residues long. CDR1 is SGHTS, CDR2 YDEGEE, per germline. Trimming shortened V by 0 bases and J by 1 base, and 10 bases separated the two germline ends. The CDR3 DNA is TGTGCCAGCAGCTTGGCCCGGGCAGGGAACACTGAAGCTTTCTTT. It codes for CASSLARAGNTEAFF.

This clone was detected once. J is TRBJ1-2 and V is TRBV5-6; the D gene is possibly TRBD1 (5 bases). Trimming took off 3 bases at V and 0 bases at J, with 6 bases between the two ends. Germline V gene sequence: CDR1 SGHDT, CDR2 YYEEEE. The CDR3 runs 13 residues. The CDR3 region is CASSSGTNYGYTF. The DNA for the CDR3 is TGTGCCAGCAGCTCAGGGACTAACTATGGCTACACCTTC.

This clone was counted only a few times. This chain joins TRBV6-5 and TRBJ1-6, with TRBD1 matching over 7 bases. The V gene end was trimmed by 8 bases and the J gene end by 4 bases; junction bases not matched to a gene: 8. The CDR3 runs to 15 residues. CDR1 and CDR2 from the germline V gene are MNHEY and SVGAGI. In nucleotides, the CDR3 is TGTGCCAGCGATACAGGGGAGGCTTATAATTCACCCCTCCACTTT. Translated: CASDTGEAYNSPLHF.

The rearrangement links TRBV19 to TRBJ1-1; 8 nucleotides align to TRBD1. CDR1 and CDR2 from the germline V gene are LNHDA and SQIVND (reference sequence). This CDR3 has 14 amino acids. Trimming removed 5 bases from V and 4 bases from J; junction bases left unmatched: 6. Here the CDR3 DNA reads TGTGCCAGTAGTCACAGGGGGTCAGGCACTGAAGCTTTCTTT. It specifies CASSHRGSGTEAFF.

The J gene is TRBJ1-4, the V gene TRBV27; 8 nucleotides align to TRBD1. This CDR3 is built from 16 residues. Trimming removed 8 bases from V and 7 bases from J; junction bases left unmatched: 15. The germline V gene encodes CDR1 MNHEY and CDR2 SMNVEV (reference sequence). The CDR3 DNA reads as TGTGCCAGCCGACAGGGGCGACTCGGTATCTTTGAAAAACTGTTTTTT. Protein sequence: CASRQGRLGIFEKLFF. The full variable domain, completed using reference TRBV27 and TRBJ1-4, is EAQVTQNPRYLITVTGKKLTVTCSQNMNHEYMSWYRQDPGLGLRQIYYSMNVEVTDKGDVPEGYKVSRKEKRNFPLILESPSPNQTSLYFCASRQGRLGIFEKLFFGSGTQLSVL.

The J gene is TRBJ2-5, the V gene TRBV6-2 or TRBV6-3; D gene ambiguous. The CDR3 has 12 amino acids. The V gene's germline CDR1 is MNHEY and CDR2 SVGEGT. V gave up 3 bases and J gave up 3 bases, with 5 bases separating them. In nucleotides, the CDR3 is TGTGCCAGCAGTTATGTAAAAGAGACCCAGTACTTC. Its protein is CASSYVKETQYF.